This T cell receptor beta chain originates from a study of shared clonotypes between healthy human individuals. Across the study: In total, the donors were two women and a few men aged 18 to 49.

Germline V gene sequence: CDR1 MDHEN, CDR2 SYDVKM. V dropped 4 bases and J dropped 4 bases, with 16 bases sitting between them. CDR3 length equals 15 residues. The data were produced by immunoSEQ multiplex PCR, yet TCRdb's version contains in-frame clones alone and is incomplete. The top ten hold around 0.4% of the sample, which has 2 million to 2.5 million clones, more than 85% seen once. This chain uses TRBV28 with TRBJ1-1; D gene ambiguous. The sequence came from a man aged 18-30 years in good health. Some clones in this sample may be carry-over from other donors' samples. Input material: naive CD4+ T cells from PBMCs. Regarding subset: CD45RA+ positively selected. The CDR3 is CASSSNKGIRTEAFF. CDR3 sequence (DNA): TGTGCCAGCAGTTCTAACAAGGGAATTCGCACTGAAGCTTTCTTT. The full variable domain, in which reference TRBV28 and TRBJ1-1 provide the parts outside the CDR3, is DVKVTQSSRYLVKRTGEKVFLECVQDMDHENMFWYRQDPGLGLRLIYFSYDVKMKEKGDIPEGYSVSREKKERFSLILESASTNQTSMYLCASSSNKGIRTEAFFGQGTRLTVV.